This T cell receptor (beta chain) was sequenced in a study of cytomegalovirus exposure and HLA in healthy donors. Regarding the study as a whole: In most subjects, TCR beta sequences reportedly gave accurate predictions of HLA-A and HLA-B alleles. 87-base-pair reads could not separate some V segments, including TRBV6-2 and TRBV6-3. Using the classifier, cytomegalovirus status was reportedly diagnosed with high specificity and sensitivity.

Germline loops: CDR1 MGHRA, CDR2 YSYEKL. The CDR3 length is 16 residues. The junction had 5 bases not matched to a gene; V was cut back by 1 base and J by 1 base. PCR amplification relied on 60 Vbeta primers (plus 13 Jbeta primers). Some clones are missing from TCRdb's copy, which holds only in-frame ones; the method was immunoSEQ multiplex PCR. This sample carries about 240,000 clones, 70% to 90% of them seen once, and the ten largest clones take under 8%. As for this clone: Its specificity is not known.

Sequenced input: PBMCs. The chain links TRBV4-1 to TRBJ2-7; 9 bases map to TRBD2. The origin of this receptor is a woman aged 55-70 years in good health and CMV-seropositive. CDR3 sequence (DNA): TGCGCCAGCAGCCAAGGGGCGGGAGGGCCGTCCTACGAGCAGTACTTC. This translates into CASSQGAGGPSYEQYF.